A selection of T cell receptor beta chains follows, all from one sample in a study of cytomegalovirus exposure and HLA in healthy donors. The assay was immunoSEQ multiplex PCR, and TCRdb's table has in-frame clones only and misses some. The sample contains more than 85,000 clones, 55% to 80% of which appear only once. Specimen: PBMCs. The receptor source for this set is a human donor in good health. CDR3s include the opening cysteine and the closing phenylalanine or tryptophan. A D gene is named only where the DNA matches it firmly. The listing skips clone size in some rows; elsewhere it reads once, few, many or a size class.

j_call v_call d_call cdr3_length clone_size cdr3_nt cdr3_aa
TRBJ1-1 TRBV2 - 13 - TGTGCCAAACGGGGGAACTTGAACACTGAAGCTTTCTTT CAKRGNLNTEAFF
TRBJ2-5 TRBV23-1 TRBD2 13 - TGCGCCAGCAGTCAACAGGGAGGGGAGACCCAGTACTTC CASSQQGGETQYF
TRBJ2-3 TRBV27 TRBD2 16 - TGTGCCAGCAGTTTATCGGAGACTAGCCTCACAGATACGCAGTATTTT CASSLSETSLTDTQYF
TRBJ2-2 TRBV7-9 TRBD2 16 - TGTGCCAGCAGCACGACTAGCGGGAGGAACACCGGGGAGCTGTTTTTT CASSTTSGRNTGELFF
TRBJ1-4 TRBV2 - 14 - TGTGCCAGCAGCCTGGGACAAATTAATGAAAAACTGTTTTTT CASSLGQINEKLFF
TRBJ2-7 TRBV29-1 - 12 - TGCAGCGTTGAAAATAACTCCTACGAGCAGTACTTC CSVENNSYEQYF
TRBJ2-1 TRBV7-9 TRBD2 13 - TGTGCCAGCGGTAAAGCGGGAGGTAATGAGCAGTTCTTC CASGKAGGNEQFF
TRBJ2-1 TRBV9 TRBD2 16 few TGTGCCAGCAGCGTCAGGGGCGGGAGGGCCCTCGGTGAGCAGTTCTTC CASSVRGGRALGEQFF
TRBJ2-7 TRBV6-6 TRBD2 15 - TGTGCCAGCAGAGCAAGCGGGACGAACTCCTACGAGCAGTACTTC CASRASGTNSYEQYF
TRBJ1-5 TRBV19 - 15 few TGTGCCAGTAGTATCGGGGCGGGGGGGAGGCAGCCCCAGCATTTT CASSIGAGGRQPQHF
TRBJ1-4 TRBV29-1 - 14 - TGCAGCGTTGGGGGCGCGGGGACTAATGAAAAACTGTTTTTT CSVGGAGTNEKLFF
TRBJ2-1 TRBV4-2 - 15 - TGTGCCAGCAGCCAAGATCAACCACCAGGAAATGAGCAGTTCTTC CASSQDQPPGNEQFF
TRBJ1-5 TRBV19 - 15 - TGTGCCAGTAGTACCACCAGGGTCTTGGATCAGCCCCAGCATTTT CASSTTRVLDQPQHF
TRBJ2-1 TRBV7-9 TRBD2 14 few TGTGCCAGCAGCTTACCTGGCGGGAGCGATGAGCAGTTCTTC CASSLPGGSDEQFF
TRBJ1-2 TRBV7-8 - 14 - TGTGCCAGCAGCTTAGCATCCGGGGGAGCTGGCTACACCTTC CASSLASGGAGYTF
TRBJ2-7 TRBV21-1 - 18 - TGTGCCAGCAGCATGTCCGGGACTAGCGGGAGATCCCCCTACGAGCAGTACTTC CASSMSGTSGRSPYEQYF
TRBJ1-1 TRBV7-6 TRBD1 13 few TGTGCCAGCAGCTTAGAGGACAGGGGGTTGGCTTTCTTT CASSLEDRGLAFF
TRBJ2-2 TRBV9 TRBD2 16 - TGTGCCAGCAGCCCCCGGGAGGGGTCCACGACCGGGGAGCTGTTTTTT CASSPREGSTTGELFF
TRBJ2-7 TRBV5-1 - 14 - TGCGCCAGCAGCTTGCTACCCTCCGAGGACGAGCAGTACTTC CASSLLPSEDEQYF
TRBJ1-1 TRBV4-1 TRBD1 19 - TGCGCCAGCAGCCAAAATTCCGGGACAGGGTCGACGGGAAACACTGAAGCTTTCTTT CASSQNSGTGSTGNTEAFF
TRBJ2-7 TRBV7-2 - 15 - TGTGCCAGCAGCTTAGCCGGACAGACCACCTACGAGCAGTACTTC CASSLAGQTTYEQYF
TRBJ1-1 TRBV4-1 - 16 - TGCGCCAGCAGCCAAGGGCACAGGGTGGCGGACACTGAAGCTTTCTTT CASSQGHRVADTEAFF
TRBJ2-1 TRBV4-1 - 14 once TGCGCCAGCAGCCAAGATCCACAGACAATCGAGCAGTTCTTC CASSQDPQTIEQFF
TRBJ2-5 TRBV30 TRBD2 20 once TGTGCCTGTGCCTTCTGTGGTCGGGGACTAGCGGGAGGGCCGGAAGAGACCCAGTACTTC CACAFCGRGLAGGPEETQYF
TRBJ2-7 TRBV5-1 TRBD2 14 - TGCGCCAGCAGCTTGGAGCGGGGCGTTAGCGAGCAGTACTTC CASSLERGVSEQYF
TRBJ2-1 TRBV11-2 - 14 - TGTGCCAGCAGCCCCCTCCCGGCAGGCAATGAGCAGTTCTTC CASSPLPAGNEQFF
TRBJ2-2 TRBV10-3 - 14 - TGTGCCAGCAGTGAGGGGGGGGGTACCGGGGAGCTGTTTTTT CASSEGGGTGELFF
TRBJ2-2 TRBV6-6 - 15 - TGTGCCAGCAGGGATTTTAGGGGGAACACCGGGGAGCTGTTTTTT CASRDFRGNTGELFF
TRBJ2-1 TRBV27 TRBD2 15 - TGTGCCAGCAGTTTATACGGGAGGGGGTACAATGAGCAGTTCTTC CASSLYGRGYNEQFF
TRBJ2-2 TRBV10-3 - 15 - TGTGCCATCAGTGAGTCCGGGGGGAACACCGGGGAGCTGTTTTTT CAISESGGNTGELFF
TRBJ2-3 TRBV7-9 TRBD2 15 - TGTGCCAGCAGCGCGACTAGCGGGAGGACAGATACGCAGTATTTT CASSATSGRTDTQYF
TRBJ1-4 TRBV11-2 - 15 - TGTGCCAGCAGCTTTACAGTTGCAACTAATGAAAAACTGTTTTTT CASSFTVATNEKLFF
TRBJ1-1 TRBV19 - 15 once TGTGCCAGTACCCCCCTGGGGCCCCGGGCGAGTGAAGCTTTCTTT CASTPLGPRASEAFF
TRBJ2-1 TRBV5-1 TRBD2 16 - TGCGCCAGCAGCTTGGGGCTAGCGGGAGGTTACAATGAGCAGTTCTTC CASSLGLAGGYNEQFF
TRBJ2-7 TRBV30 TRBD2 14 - TGTGCCTGGAGCTCTGGGAGCGGGAGTAACGAGCAGTACTTC CAWSSGSGSNEQYF
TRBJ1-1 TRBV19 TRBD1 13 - TGTGCCAGTAGTATGGGGACAGGGATTGAAGCTTTCTTT CASSMGTGIEAFF
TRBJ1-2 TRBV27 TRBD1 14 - TGTGCCAGCAGTTCGTCGACAGGGAACTATGGCTACACCTTC CASSSSTGNYGYTF
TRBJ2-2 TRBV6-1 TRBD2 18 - TGTGCCAGCAGTGCACAACCGGGACTAGCGGCAAACACCGGGGAGCTGTTTTTT CASSAQPGLAANTGELFF